This T cell receptor (beta chain) originates from a study of shared clonotypes between healthy human individuals. On the study more broadly: Each donor's CD4 naive and CD4 memory cells filled three plates apiece, CD8 naive two, and CD8 memory one.

Methods used by the authors: Filtering differed, since immunoSEQ gave only junction sequences and no quality scores. Here immunoSEQ multiplex PCR was the method, and the copy in TCRdb shows in-frame clones only, minus some. The V and J calls and the clone size are those of that table, but D and trimming were determined from the DNA. Of over a million clones in the sample, under 80% are singletons; the top ten hold 1.4%. CDR3 size: 15 residues. The V gene end was trimmed by 4 bases and the J gene end by 2 bases; junction bases not matched to a gene: 5. The germline CDR1 and CDR2 sequences are SGHRS and YFSETQ. Nashville, Tennessee was home to all donors, who were Caucasian adults. Both subsets, CD45RA+ naive and CD45RA-negative memory, were split from the CD4+ cells.

This TCR was recovered from a man aged 18-30 years in good health. The sample consisted of memory CD4+ T cells sorted from blood. This sample's subset: CD45RA-negative fraction. This chain links TRBV5-1 with TRBJ2-7, with 11 bases identical to TRBD1. In DNA, the CDR3 is TGCGCCAGCAGCCCCTCGGGACAGGGGGCCTACGAGCAGTACTTC. Its translation is CASSPSGQGAYEQYF.